This TCR beta chain was identified during a study of T cell repertoires in cytomegalovirus infection. Overall study: Indicated by public TCR beta signatures were CMV infection and matching HLA type. Study-wide points: Cumulative frequency of public TCR beta families picked out carriers of CMV plus the relevant HLA. CMV-specific TCR beta clonotypes restricted by HLA-C were the ones dominating the ex vivo response.

The V and J ends lost 5 bases and 5 bases respectively, with 10 bases between them. The CDR3 contains 12 residues. Germline CDR1 reads SGHRS; CDR2 reads YFSETQ. MiXCR, applied by TCRdb to the reads, yields one record per CDR3 protein. The sample yields approximately 110,000 distinct CDR3 sequences, more than 30% seen once. Turning to this clonotype: Its specificity is not known.

Material: CD8+ T cells from cultured PBMCs, obtained from culture after CMV antigen stimulation. The sequence was obtained from a human donor in good health (CMV status not recorded). Some clones in this sample may be carry-over from other donors' samples. The J gene is TRBJ1-1, the V gene TRBV5-1; D is unclear. The CDR3 nucleotides read TGCGCCAGCAGTTTCGATGGAACTGAAGCTTTCTTT. It encodes CASSFDGTEAFF.